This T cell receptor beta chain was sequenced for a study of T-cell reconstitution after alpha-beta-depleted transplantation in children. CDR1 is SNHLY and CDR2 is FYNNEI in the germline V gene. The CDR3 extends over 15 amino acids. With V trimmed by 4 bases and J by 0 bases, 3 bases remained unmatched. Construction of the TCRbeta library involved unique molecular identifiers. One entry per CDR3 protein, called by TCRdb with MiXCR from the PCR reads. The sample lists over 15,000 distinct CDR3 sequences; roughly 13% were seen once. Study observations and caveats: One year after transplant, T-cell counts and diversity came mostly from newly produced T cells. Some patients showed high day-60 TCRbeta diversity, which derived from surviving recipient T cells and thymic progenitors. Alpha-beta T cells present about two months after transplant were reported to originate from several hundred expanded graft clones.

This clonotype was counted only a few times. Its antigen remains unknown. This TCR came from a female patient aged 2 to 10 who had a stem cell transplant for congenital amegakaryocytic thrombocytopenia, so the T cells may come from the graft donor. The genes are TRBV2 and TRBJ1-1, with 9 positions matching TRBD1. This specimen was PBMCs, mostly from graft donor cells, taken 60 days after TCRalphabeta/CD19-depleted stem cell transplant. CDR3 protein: CASSGDRVMNTEAFF. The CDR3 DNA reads TGTGCCAGCAGTGGGGACAGGGTTATGAACACTGAAGCTTTCTTT.